The 21 T cell receptor beta chains reported below all come from one sample, sequenced in a study of shared clonotypes between healthy human individuals. Data came from immunoSEQ multiplex PCR; TCRdb stores just in-frame clones and leaves some out. The table shows around 2.5 million clones, with approximately 93% occurring only once. Material for sequencing was naive CD4+ T cells from PBMCs. Subset reported: CD45RA+ positively selected. The receptors were gathered from a man between 18 and 35 years old in good health. Some clones in this sample may be carry-over from other donors' samples.

The J gene is TRBJ1-4, the V gene TRBV2, with D possibly TRBD1 on 5 matching bases. Germline V gene lookup returns CDR1 SNHLY and CDR2 FYNNEI. This CDR3 contains 13 residues. Deletions cut 7 bases from V and 8 bases from J, with 14 bases between. The CDR3 DNA follows: TGTGCCAGCACCGGAAACAAGGGGGAAAAACTGTTTTTT. Amino acid sequence: CASTGNKGEKLFF. Drawing the rest from reference TRBV2 and TRBJ1-4, the complete variable domain is EPEVTQTPSHQVTQMGQEVILRCVPISNHLYFYWYRQILGQKVEFLVSFYNNEISEKSEIFDDQFSVERPDGSNFTLKIRSTKLEDSAMYFCASTGNKGEKLFFGSGTQLSVL.

A remark on this clone: Other DNA sequences within the sample encode an identical CDR3. The V gene is TRBV7-2, the J gene TRBJ1-1; D uncertain. Germline V lookup: CDR1 SGHTA, CDR2 FQGNSA. The CDR3 sequence is 14 residues long. V lost 3 bases and J 2 bases, leaving 10 bases between the germline ends. The chain's CDR3 is CASSLAPGNTEAFF. As DNA, the CDR3 is TGTGCCAGCAGCTTGGCGCCGGGCAACACTGAAGCTTTCTTT.

On this clone: Other DNA sequences in this specimen translate into the identical CDR3. The rearrangement links TRBV5-1 to TRBJ2-6; possible D gene TRBD1, 5 bases. V gave up 1 base and J gave up 0 bases, with 5 bases separating them. The length of the CDR3 is 15 residues. Per germline, CDR1 SGHRS and CDR2 YFSETQ. The CDR3 DNA follows: TGCGCCAGCAGCTTGACAGGCTCTGGGGCCAACGTCCTGACTTTC. Translated, it gives CASSLTGSGANVLTF. Together with reference TRBV5-1 and TRBJ2-6, the CDR3 gives the full variable domain: KAGVTQTPRYLIKTRGQQVTLSCSPISGHRSVSWYQQTPGQGLQFLFEYFSETQRNKGNFPGRFSGRQFSNSRSEMNVSTLELGDSALYLCASSLTGSGANVLTFGAGSRLTVL.

The chain has TRBV5-1 and TRBJ1-1; tentative D call: TRBD1 (5 bases). The CDR3 totals 14 residues. V lost 0 bases to trimming and J lost 3 bases, with 9 bases between them. Looked up from germline, CDR1 is SGHRS and CDR2 is YFSETQ. CDR3 sequence: CASSLEGHHTEAFF. CDR3 nucleotide sequence: TGCGCCAGCAGCTTGGAGGGGCACCACACTGAAGCTTTCTTT.

This clone showed up just once. V gene TRBV7-7 combines with J gene TRBJ2-2, with unresolved D. Trimming took off 0 bases at V and 7 bases at J, with 9 bases between the two ends. The CDR3 spans 14 residues. Germline assignment: CDR1 SSHAT and CDR2 FNYEAQ (reference sequence). The CDR3 region is CASSLAGYDGELFF. The CDR3 DNA reads as TGTGCCAGCAGCTTAGCCGGTTACGACGGGGAGCTGTTTTTT. Complete variable domain (other parts from reference TRBV7-7 and TRBJ2-2): GAGVSQSPRYKVTKRGQDVTLRCDPISSHATLYWYQQALGQGPEFLTYFNYEAQPDKSGLPSDRFSAERPEGSISTLTIQRTEQRDSAMYRCASSLAGYDGELFFGEGSRLTVL.

This clone has just a few counts. The chain combines TRBV6-5 with TRBJ1-5; D is unresolved. Germline-derived CDR1 and CDR2 are MNHEY and SVGAGI. Trimming removed 6 bases from V and 5 bases from J, with 11 bases in between. The CDR3 extends over 13 amino acids. CDR3 coding DNA: TGTGCCAGCAGACAAGACGAGTATCAGCCCCAGCATTTT. Translation gives CASRQDEYQPQHF.

The J gene is TRBJ2-5, the V gene TRBV2; D tentatively fits TRBD1 or TRBD2 (5 bases each). The length of the CDR3 is 14 residues. The V gene's germline CDR1 is SNHLY and CDR2 FYNNEI. V was shortened by 6 bases and J by 1 base, with 12 bases between the two germline ends. CDR3 DNA sequence: TGTGCCAGCAGCCGAGGGGCTGGCCAAGAGACCCAGTACTTC. It is translated as CASSRGAGQETQYF.

This clone was recorded once. The sample has other DNA sequences that encode this CDR3 too. The gene calls are TRBV20-1 and TRBJ2-7, with D unclear. CDR3 size: 11 residues. V gave up 3 bases and J gave up 4 bases, with 7 bases separating them. Germline V gene lookup returns CDR1 DFQATT and CDR2 SNEGSKA (reference sequence). The CDR3 DNA sequence: TGCAGTGCTAGTCTCGGGTACGAGCAGTACTTC. Protein product: CSASLGYEQYF.

The chain links TRBV7-2 to TRBJ2-7, with TRBD2 identical over 8 bases. Trimming removed 3 bases from V and 5 bases from J; junction bases left unmatched: 6. The CDR3 consists of 14 residues. Germline V gene lookup returns CDR1 SGHTA and CDR2 FQGNSA. CDR3: CASSFIGRADEQYF. The CDR3 DNA follows: TGTGCCAGCAGCTTCATCGGGAGGGCCGACGAGCAGTACTTC.

Points on this clone: The same CDR3 is also encoded by other DNA sequences in this sample. The rearrangement uses TRBV5-1 and TRBJ1-2; D unclear. Per germline, CDR1 SGHRS and CDR2 YFSETQ. The CDR3 covers 12 residues. The V end lost 1 base, the J end lost 8 bases, and 9 bases lay between the germline ends. CDR3 residues: CASSLPGVGYTF. In nucleotides, the CDR3 is TGCGCCAGCAGCTTGCCGGGTGTAGGCTACACCTTC.

Details on this clone: Other DNA sequences in the same sample also yield this CDR3. The gene calls are TRBV14 and TRBJ1-2; possibly TRBD1 for D (5 bases). The V end lost 1 base, the J end lost 3 bases, and 6 bases lay between the germline ends. Germline V gene lookup returns CDR1 SGHDN and CDR2 FVKESK. This CDR3 comprises 13 residues. The CDR3 DNA reads as TGTGCCAGCAGCCAAGGGACACACTATGGCTACACCTTC. This translates into CASSQGTHYGYTF.

The rearrangement uses TRBV11-3 and TRBJ2-3; D might be TRBD2 (6 bases). The CDR3 has 14 amino acids. V was cut by 5 bases and J by 0 bases, with 9 bases left in between. Germline CDR1 reads SGHNT; CDR2 reads YENEEA. This CDR3 is CASSASGSTDTQYF. The CDR3 DNA follows: TGTGCCAGCAGCGCGAGCGGGAGCACAGATACGCAGTATTTT.

V usage is TRBV2 and J usage is TRBJ2-7; 10 bases map to TRBD1. Looked up from germline, CDR1 is SNHLY and CDR2 is FYNNEI. The CDR3 runs 13 residues. Unmatched junction bases numbered 5, after V lost 9 bases and J lost 3 bases. The CDR3 DNA sequence: TGTGCCAGTCAGAGGACAGGGGGCTACGAGCAGTACTTC. Translated, it gives CASQRTGGYEQYF.

The chain recombines TRBV6-6 with TRBJ1-5; D not certain. Germline loops: CDR1 MNHNY, CDR2 SVGAGI (reference sequence). The CDR3 is 14 amino acids. Trimming shortened V by 7 bases and J by 1 base, and 11 bases separated the two germline ends. The DNA for the CDR3 is TGTGCCAGCACGGGAGGAGGCAGCAATCAGCCCCAGCATTTT. It is translated as CASTGGGSNQPQHF.

The chain has TRBV28 and TRBJ2-7, with 10 bases lining up with TRBD1. CDR1 is MDHEN and CDR2 is SYDVKM in the germline V gene. Unmatched junction bases numbered 12, after V lost 4 bases and J lost 3 bases. The CDR3 is 17 residues long. The CDR3 protein is CASSSPSSTGGFYEQYF. The CDR3 DNA reads as TGTGCCAGCAGTTCCCCCTCCTCGACAGGGGGCTTCTACGAGCAGTACTTC.

The CDR3 nucleotides are TGCGCCAGCAGCAGAACGAGCTCCTACAATGAGCAGTTCTTC. It is translated as CASSRTSSYNEQFF. The genes are TRBV5-1 and TRBJ2-1; D not certain. The V end was cut by 4 bases, the J end by 0 bases, with 8 bases between. Germline loops: CDR1 SGHRS, CDR2 YFSETQ. The CDR3 totals 14 residues.

The rearrangement joins TRBV11-3 to TRBJ2-3; D unclear. The CDR3 loop spans 15 amino acids. Trimming pared 5 bases from V and 0 bases from J, leaving 12 bases between. Looked up from germline, CDR1 is SGHNT and CDR2 is YENEEA. The CDR3: CASSRRFASTDTQYF. CDR3 sequence (DNA): TGTGCCAGCAGCAGACGATTTGCTAGCACAGATACGCAGTATTTT. The full variable domain, in which reference TRBV11-3 and TRBJ2-3 provide the parts outside the CDR3, is EAGVVQSPRYKIIEKKQPVAFWCNPISGHNTLYWYLQNLGQGPELLIRYENEEAVDDSQLPKDRFSAERLKGVDSTLKIQPAELGDSAVYLCASSRRFASTDTQYFGPGTRLTVL.

This chain links TRBV13 with TRBJ2-2, with TRBD1 matching over 7 bases. CDR1 is PRHDT, CDR2 FYEKMQ, per germline (reference sequence). V shed 0 bases, J shed 3 bases, and the junction held 4 bases outside the gene matches. The CDR3 contains 16 residues. The CDR3 region is CASSLGTGDHTGELFF. CDR3 bases: TGTGCCAGCAGCTTAGGAACAGGGGACCACACCGGGGAGCTGTTTTTT.

This clone occurred a few times. The chain couples TRBV29-1 to TRBJ1-1; D remains ambiguous. With 4 bases removed from V and 5 bases from J, the gap between germline ends came to 14 bases. The CDR3 length is 13 residues. Germline loops: CDR1 SQVTM, CDR2 ANQGSEA. The CDR3 here is CSVGSRGGTEAFF. CDR3 nucleotides: TGCAGCGTTGGAAGTCGAGGTGGGACTGAAGCTTTCTTT.

The chain couples TRBV5-1 to TRBJ2-7; a weak D match, TRBD2 (6 bases). There are 14 residues in the CDR3. The germline V gene has CDR1 SGHRS and CDR2 YFSETQ. With 4 bases removed from V and 2 bases from J, the gap between germline ends came to 13 bases. The CDR3 loop reads CASSGGGAAYEQYF. As DNA, the CDR3 is TGCGCCAGCAGCGGTGGCGGGGCCGCCTACGAGCAGTACTTC.

The CDR3, as DNA: TGTGCCAGCAGCCAAGTAGGGACAGGGAGCACAGATACGCAGTATTTT. Translated, it gives CASSQVGTGSTDTQYF. The gene calls are TRBV4-2 and TRBJ2-3; TRBD1 matches at 9 bases. The CDR3 length is 16 residues. CDR1 and CDR2 (germline): LGHNA, YNFKEQ. V lost 1 base to trimming and J lost 0 bases; unmatched junction nucleotides: 2.